The T cell receptor (beta chain) described here comes from a study of blood T cell repertoires in COVID-19. This clone was observed a single time. The CDR3 covers 16 residues. The trim removed 5 bases at V and 7 bases at J, leaving 8 bases unmatched. The germline gives CDR1 SGHVS, CDR2 FNYEAQ. Sequencing was performed with immunoSEQ multiplex PCR; in TCRdb, only in-frame clones are kept and a portion is missing. This sample has 120,000 or so clones, with 65% to 85% found just once. Material for sequencing was peripheral blood. The chain combines TRBV7-6 with TRBJ2-1; TRBD2 agrees at 13 bases. The TCR comes from a man between 70 and 80 years old with acute or convalescent COVID-19. The CDR3 loop reads CASSVGTSGMGNEQFF. For the CDR3, the DNA is TGTGCCAGCAGCGTAGGGACTAGCGGGATGGGGAATGAGCAGTTCTTC.